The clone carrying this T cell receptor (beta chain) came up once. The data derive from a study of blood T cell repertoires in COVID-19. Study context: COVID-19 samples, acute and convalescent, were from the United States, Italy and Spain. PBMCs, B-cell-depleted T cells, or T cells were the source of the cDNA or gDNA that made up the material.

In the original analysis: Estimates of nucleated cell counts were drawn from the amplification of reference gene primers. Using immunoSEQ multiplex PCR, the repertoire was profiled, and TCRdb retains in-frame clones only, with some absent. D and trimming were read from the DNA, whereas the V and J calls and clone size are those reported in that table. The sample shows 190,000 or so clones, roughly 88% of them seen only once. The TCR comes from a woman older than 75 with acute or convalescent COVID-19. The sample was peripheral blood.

DNA of the CDR3: TGCGCCAGCAGCCACCCCGCCCCGGACATTCGGTCCTACGAGCAGTACTTC. Translation gives CASSHPAPDIRSYEQYF. The rearrangement joins TRBV4-1 to TRBJ2-7; possibly TRBD1 for D (5 bases). There are 17 residues in the CDR3. V shed 3 bases and J shed 1 base, with 19 bases lying between them. Germline V gene lookup returns CDR1 MGHRA and CDR2 YSYEKL.